Sequencing of this TCR beta chain was carried out in a study of cytomegalovirus exposure and HLA in healthy donors. Study-wide points: Common viral pathogens seemed to be connected with several of the most significant clusters, according to a later analysis.

The CDR3 length is 15 residues. The germline V and J ends were trimmed by 1 base and 3 bases, with 9 bases remaining between them. The PCR made use of 60 Vbeta and 13 Jbeta primers. Libraries were prepared by immunoSEQ multiplex PCR; TCRdb keeps only in-frame clonotypes and omits some of them. The sample has over 130,000 clones, approximately 67% seen once. To note about this clone: Its antigen remains unidentified.

This clonotype originated in an older woman in good health and CMV-seronegative. The chain carries TRBV23-1 and TRBJ2-2; D call uncertain. TRBV23-1 is reported as an ORF; its role is uncertain. The sample taken for sequencing was PBMCs. The CDR3 loop reads CASSQCYPHTGELFF. DNA for the CDR3: TGCGCCAGCAGTCAATGCTACCCACACACCGGGGAGCTGTTTTTT.